This T cell receptor (beta chain) was observed in a study of blood T cell repertoires in COVID-19. As for the study in general: The samples span acute and convalescent COVID-19 from the United States, Italy and Spain. Nucleic acid was either cDNA or gDNA, and it came from T cells, B-cell-depleted T cells, or PBMCs.

In the authors' methods: Estimated nucleated cell counts came from reference gene primer amplification. Libraries were prepared by immunoSEQ multiplex PCR; TCRdb keeps only in-frame clonotypes and omits some of them. V, J and clone size are taken as reported in that table, and D and trimming were inferred from the DNA itself. The data show roughly 200,000 clones, 81% seen once. The CDR3 is 16 residues long. Trimming left V 5 bases short and J 1 base short, with 17 bases between. Germline V gives CDR1 MNHNY, CDR2 SVGAGI (reference sequence). The chain joins TRBV6-6 to TRBJ1-2, with D possibly being TRBD1 (5 bases). This clonotype originated in a woman aged 80 or older with acute or convalescent COVID-19. Sequencing input: peripheral blood. CDR3 sequence: CASSPGAGSVNYGYTF. The CDR3 bases are TGTGCCAGCAGTCCCGGAGCAGGGTCGGTTAACTATGGCTACACCTTC.